This T cell receptor (beta chain) was observed in a study of blood T cell repertoires in COVID-19. Study details: Sources were T cells, B-cell-depleted T cells, or PBMCs; the material itself was cDNA or gDNA.

The study recruited exposed participants who had met a COVID-19 case within 2 weeks before entry. Profiled with immunoSEQ multiplex PCR; TCRdb holds only in-frame clones, not every one. The data contain 200,000 to 250,000 clones, about 90% of them seen just once; the ten biggest clones take up about 14%. The sequenced sample consisted of PBMCs or T cells enriched from blood (not recorded which). The TCR was taken from a man younger than 40 who had been exposed to COVID-19.

This chain's CDR3 is CASSPRPGDTNPYGELFF. CDR3 nucleotide sequence: TGTGCCAGTAGTCCAAGACCTGGGGACACCAACCCCTACGGGGAGCTGTTTTTT. The rearrangement links TRBV19 to TRBJ2-2, with D maybe TRBD1 (6 bases). The germline gives CDR1 LNHDA, CDR2 SQIVND (reference sequence). The CDR3 totals 18 residues. Trimming took 5 bases from V and 7 from J, leaving 26 bases between them. The full variable domain, its missing parts supplied by reference TRBV19 and TRBJ2-2, is DGGITQSPKYLFRKEGQNVTLSCEQNLNHDAMYWYRQDPGQGLRLIYYSQIVNDFQKGDIAEGYSVSREKKESFPLTVTSAQKNPTAFYLCASSPRPGDTNPYGELFFGEGSRLTVL.